The clone carrying this T cell receptor beta chain came up once. The antigen remains undetermined. The CDR3 loop spans 14 amino acids. In germline, CDR1 is SGHTA, CDR2 FQGNSA. V was clipped by 5 bases and J by 1 base, with 11 bases between them. This sample is drawn from a study of cytomegalovirus exposure and HLA in healthy donors. Study summary: Approximately 190 million T cells yielded some 120 million unique TCR beta sequences in earlier analysis. Study-level results: Excluded were some V segments that proved indistinguishable, including TRBV6-2 and TRBV6-3. For TCR beta chains, V- and J-gene trimming was later linked to a missense DCLRE1C variant. Through in vitro validation, a few CMV-associated chains were shown to be specific for CMV antigens.

The PCR was carried out with 60 Vbeta primers and 13 Jbeta primers. The method was immunoSEQ multiplex PCR; TCRdb's version includes in-frame clones alone and lacks a portion of them. The sample holds 190,000 or so clones; less than 90% are singletons and the top ten take 1.6%. The rearrangement uses TRBV7-2 and TRBJ2-5; tentative D call: TRBD1 (6 bases). The origin of this receptor is a man in his forties or fifties in good health and CMV-seronegative. Sequences were obtained from PBMCs. CDR3 in amino acids: CASSPGQSQETQYF. The CDR3 nucleotides read TGTGCCAGCAGCCCCGGACAGTCCCAAGAGACCCAGTACTTC. The full variable domain, with the rest looked up from reference TRBV7-2 and TRBJ2-5, is GAGVSQSPSNKVTEKGKDVELRCDPISGHTALYWYRQSLGQGLEFLIYFQGNSAPDKSGLPSDRFSAERTGGSVSTLTIQRTQQEDSAVYLCASSPGQSQETQYFGPGTRLLVL.